One T cell receptor beta chain is described in this entry. The length of the CDR3 is 11 residues. V dropped 4 bases and J dropped 6 bases, with 8 bases sitting between them. Per germline, CDR1 SGHDT and CDR2 YYEEEE. This sample is part of a study of cytomegalovirus exposure and HLA in healthy donors. 60 Vbeta and 13 Jbeta primers were used in PCR. Method: immunoSEQ multiplex PCR; TCRdb's copy keeps in-frame clones and lacks some. The sample comprises around 140,000 clones, 78% of which are singletons, and 2% to 3% rests with the top ten. Input material: PBMCs. The clonotype originates from a woman between 18 and 29 years old in good health and CMV-seropositive. J is TRBJ2-7 and V is TRBV5-6; D unresolved. DNA of the CDR3: TGTGCCAGCAGCAGGAGTGTCGAGCAGTACTTC. Translating gives CASSRSVEQYF.